This passage covers 31 T cell receptor beta chains from one sample sequenced in a study of T cells after posttransplantation cyclophosphamide. The protocol was immunoSEQ multiplex PCR, while the TCRdb copy is restricted to in-frame clones and leaves out a portion. The sample presents 20,000 to 30,000 clones, none singletons. Sequencing was done on a sample of PBMCs. These TCRs come from a man aged 50 to 59 in good health, CMV-negative, and a related stem cell transplant donor.

This clone was picked up many times. The chain has TRBV15 and TRBJ2-7, with D possibly being TRBD1 (6 bases). V was clipped by 0 bases and J by 5 bases, with 14 bases between them. Germline V gene data show CDR1 as LNHNV and CDR2 as YYDKDF (reference sequence). The CDR3 loop spans 15 amino acids. CDR3 in DNA: TGTGCCACCAGCAGAGATTTTGGCAGGGGTCACGAGCAGTACTTC. This gives the protein CATSRDFGRGHEQYF. Using reference TRBV15 and TRBJ2-7 for the parts outside the CDR3, the full variable domain is DAMVIQNPRYQVTQFGKPVTLSCSQTLNHNVMYWYQQKSSQAPKLLFHYYDKDFNNEADTPDNFQSRRPNTSFCFLDIRSPGLGDTAMYLCATSRDFGRGHEQYFGPGTRLTVT.

Ten or more counts support this clone. The V gene is TRBV7-2, the J gene TRBJ2-1, with 8 bases lining up with TRBD2. The CDR3 is made up of 18 amino acids. Trimming cost V 2 bases and J 0 bases; bases outside gene matches: 9. CDR1 and CDR2 (germline): SGHTA, FQGNSA. DNA of the CDR3: TGTGCCAGCAGCTTAAGAGTTAGCAGCGGGAGCTCCTACAATGAGCAGTTCTTC. It yields the protein CASSLRVSSGSSYNEQFF.

This clone showed up many times. The chain recombines TRBV9 with TRBJ1-2; TRBD1 aligns across 7 bases. This CDR3 is built from 12 residues. The J segment lost 8 bases and the V segment lost 4 bases, leaving 5 bases of the junction unmatched. Germline V gene sequence: CDR1 SGDLS, CDR2 YYNGEE. The CDR3 nucleotides read TGTGCCAGCAGCCTAAACAGGGGCGGCTACACCTTC. Protein sequence: CASSLNRGGYTF.

This clone was recorded many times. The V gene is TRBV5-1, the J gene TRBJ2-3; 9 bases align to TRBD2. J lost 2 bases, V lost 7 bases, and 11 bases had no gene match. There are 16 residues in the CDR3. Germline V gives CDR1 SGHRS, CDR2 YFSETQ. The CDR3 DNA follows: TGCGCCAGCGGTCAGGGGACTAGCTGGAACACAGATACGCAGTATTTT. Its protein product is CASGQGTSWNTDTQYF. The full variable domain, in which reference TRBV5-1 and TRBJ2-3 provide the parts outside the CDR3, is KAGVTQTPRYLIKTRGQQVTLSCSPISGHRSVSWYQQTPGQGLQFLFEYFSETQRNKGNFPGRFSGRQFSNSRSEMNVSTLELGDSALYLCASGQGTSWNTDTQYFGPGTRLTVL.

This clone was picked up many times. The chain couples TRBV27 to TRBJ2-3, with 8 positions matching TRBD1. The CDR3 is made up of 12 amino acids. In germline, CDR1 is MNHEY, CDR2 SMNVEV (reference sequence). V lost 5 bases to trimming and J lost 8 bases; unmatched junction nucleotides: 3. For the CDR3, the DNA is TGTGCCAGCAGTCAACAGGGGGGTACGCAGTATTTT. This gives the protein CASSQQGGTQYF.

This clone has at least ten counts. The chain links TRBV30 to TRBJ1-2; the match to TRBD1 covers 7 bases. V lost 0 bases, J lost 0 bases, and 4 bases stayed unmatched. Per the germline V gene, CDR1 is GTSNPN and CDR2 is SVGIG (reference sequence). CDR3 length: 15 amino acids. CDR3 amino acids: CAWSVPGQANYGYTF. The CDR3 DNA reads as TGTGCCTGGAGTGTCCCCGGACAGGCTAACTATGGCTACACCTTC. The full variable domain, its missing parts supplied by reference TRBV30 and TRBJ1-2, is SQTIHQWPATLVQPVGSPLSLECTVEGTSNPNLYWYRQAAGRGLQLLFYSVGIGQISSEVPQNLSASRPQDRQFILSSKKLLLSDSGFYLCAWSVPGQANYGYTFGSGTRLTVV.

This clone was recorded at least ten times. The chain combines TRBV2 with TRBJ1-2; D perhaps matches TRBD1 (6 bases). Germline V gene data show CDR1 as SNHLY and CDR2 as FYNNEI. The CDR3 extends over 14 amino acids. V lost 1 base and J 6 bases, leaving 12 bases between the germline ends. The CDR3 DNA follows: TGTGCCAGCAGTGAAGGGACAGCCCTTAATGGCTACACCTTC. Its protein product is CASSEGTALNGYTF.

The table lists this clone with many counts. The rearrangement uses TRBV5-5 and TRBJ2-5, with 10 bases that match TRBD2. The J call may be mistaken, given a closer DNA end match to TRBJ2-7. The CDR3 is 16 amino acids. Germline V gene sequence: CDR1 SGHKS, CDR2 YYEKEE (reference sequence). In nucleotides, the CDR3 is TGTGCCAGCAGCTTGGACCTAGCGGGAGCTTATCGCGAGCAGTACTTC. Protein product: CASSLDLAGAYREQYF.

There are many counts of this clone. The chain recombines TRBV5-4 with TRBJ2-3; D is unresolved. The CDR3 is 13 residues long. Trimming removed 2 bases from V and 3 bases from J, with 7 bases in between. Germline V gene sequence: CDR1 SGHNT, CDR2 YYREEE (reference sequence). Written as DNA, the CDR3 is TGTGCCAGCAGCTTCCTAGAAACAGATACGCAGTATTTT. Amino acids: CASSFLETDTQYF.

Many counts were recorded for this clone. V and J are TRBV7-3 and TRBJ2-1; TRBD2 matches at 14 bases. In germline, CDR1 is SGHTA, CDR2 FQGTGA. V trimming: 6 bases; J trimming: 7 bases; junction bases outside the gene matches: 11. CDR3 length: 17 residues. This CDR3 is CASRSTGLAGGSNEQFF. Here the CDR3 DNA reads TGTGCCAGCAGATCTACCGGACTAGCGGGAGGCTCGAATGAGCAGTTCTTC.

This sequence joins TRBV5-5 and TRBJ2-5; 8 nucleotides align to TRBD1. Trimming took 2 bases from V and 7 from J; bases not matched to a gene: 10. In germline, CDR1 is SGHKS, CDR2 YYEKEE (reference sequence). The CDR3 sequence is 15 residues long. The CDR3 loop is CASSLDRGPRGTQYF. The CDR3 bases are TGTGCCAGCAGCTTAGACAGGGGACCAAGGGGGACCCAGTACTTC.

This clone occurred many times. The chain links TRBV2 to TRBJ2-2; no reliable D call. The germline V gene encodes CDR1 SNHLY and CDR2 FYNNEI. V dropped 11 bases and J dropped 6 bases, with 19 bases sitting between them. The CDR3 runs to 14 residues. CDR3 DNA: TGTGCCTGCAACTTTGGCGGCCCCCCCGGGGAGCTGTTTTTT. Residues: CACNFGGPPGELFF.

J is TRBJ2-7 and V is TRBV9; 14 nucleotides match TRBD2. Trimming cost V 2 bases and J 6 bases; bases outside gene matches: 4. The CDR3 covers 15 residues. Germline lookup yields CDR1 SGDLS and CDR2 YYNGEE. The CDR3 coding sequence is TGTGCCAGCAGCGTCGGACTAGCGGGAGGAGGCGAGCAGTACTTC. Encoded protein: CASSVGLAGGGEQYF. The whole variable domain, remainder taken from reference TRBV9 and TRBJ2-7, is DSGVTQTPKHLITATGQRVTLRCSPRSGDLSVYWYQQSLDQGLQFLIQYYNGEERAKGNILERFSAQQFPDLHSELNLSSLELGDSALYFCASSVGLAGGGEQYFGPGTRLTVT.

This clone has ten or more counts. This sequence joins TRBV30 and TRBJ2-2; the match to TRBD2 covers 7 bases. Germline CDR1 is GTSNPN and CDR2 is SVGIG (reference sequence). The CDR3 spans 16 residues. Germline trimming cut 2 bases from V and 4 bases from J; bases unmatched to any gene: 10. The CDR3 protein is CAWSWRERFITGELFF. The DNA of the CDR3 is TGTGCCTGGAGTTGGCGGGAGCGATTCATCACCGGGGAGCTGTTTTTT. Complete variable domain (other parts from reference TRBV30 and TRBJ2-2): SQTIHQWPATLVQPVGSPLSLECTVEGTSNPNLYWYRQAAGRGLQLLFYSVGIGQISSEVPQNLSASRPQDRQFILSSKKLLLSDSGFYLCAWSWRERFITGELFFGEGSRLTVL.

This clone was seen many times. This sequence joins TRBV9 and TRBJ1-1, with D possibly matching TRBD1 (5 bases). Between the trimmed V and J ends, which lost 0 bases and 1 base, there was a span of 16 bases. Germline values: CDR1 SGDLS, CDR2 YYNGEE. The CDR3 sequence is 17 residues long. CDR3 residues: CASSVGWGFRANTEAFF. In nucleotides, the CDR3 is TGTGCCAGCAGCGTAGGGTGGGGTTTCAGGGCGAACACTGAAGCTTTCTTT.

This clone was recorded at least ten times. V gene TRBV5-1 combines with J gene TRBJ1-1; a possible D gene is TRBD1 (6 bases). Trimming left V 4 bases short and J 7 bases short, with 17 bases between. Per the germline V gene, CDR1 is SGHRS and CDR2 is YFSETQ. The CDR3 is 14 residues long. The CDR3 coding sequence is TGCGCCAGCAGCCCGGCTCAGGTCAGGGGTGAAGCTTTCTTT. It codes for CASSPAQVRGEAFF.

There are many counts of this clone. The rearrangement joins TRBV6-5 to TRBJ1-4; D ambiguous. Trimming shortened V by 0 bases and J by 0 bases, and 8 bases separated the two germline ends. CDR1 MNHEY and CDR2 SVGAGI come from the germline V gene. This CDR3 is 16 amino acids long. CDR3 nucleotides: TGTGCCAGCAGTTACTCCGTTATTGCAACTAATGAAAAACTGTTTTTT. Protein sequence: CASSYSVIATNEKLFF.

This clone was counted at least ten times. The chain employs TRBV6-1 and TRBJ1-4; perhaps TRBD1 as D (6 bases). The germline V and J ends were trimmed by 2 bases and 3 bases, with 13 bases remaining between them. The CDR3 is 16 amino acids. The germline CDR1 and CDR2 sequences are MNHNS and SASEGT. The CDR3 region is CASSELGAPANEKLFF. The CDR3 DNA reads TGTGCCAGCAGTGAACTGGGGGCGCCTGCTAATGAAAAACTGTTTTTT.

This clone was recorded at least ten times. The rearrangement joins TRBV18 to TRBJ2-3, with a tentative D call TRBD2 (6 bases). The CDR3 runs 14 residues. Germline lookup yields CDR1 KGHSH and CDR2 LQKENI. Trimming took off 5 bases at V and 5 bases at J, with 14 bases between the two ends. CDR3 loop: CASSKGLSGDTQYF. As DNA, the CDR3 is TGTGCCAGCTCAAAGGGACTCTCGGGAGATACGCAGTATTTT.

Many counts were recorded for this clone. V is TRBV7-9 and J is TRBJ1-2; D gene uncertain. V was clipped by 3 bases and J by 5 bases, with 7 bases between them. Germline loops: CDR1 SEHNR, CDR2 FQNEAQ (reference sequence). The CDR3 is made up of 12 amino acids. CDR3 nucleotides: TGTGCCAGCAGCTTTTCTGAGTATGGCTACACCTTC. It specifies CASSFSEYGYTF.

This clone showed up many times. The rearrangement uses TRBV7-8 and TRBJ1-2; D uncertain. CDR3 length: 13 amino acids. V shed 5 bases and J shed 4 bases, with 11 bases lying between them. CDR1 is SGHVS, CDR2 FQNEAQ, per germline. The CDR3 DNA follows: TGTGCCAGCAGCCAAGACCAGCGCTATGGCTACACCTTC. It yields the protein CASSQDQRYGYTF.

This clone was recorded a few times. The chain joins TRBV6-6 to TRBJ2-6; D remains unclear. The V gene's germline CDR1 is MNHNY and CDR2 SVGAGI (reference sequence). Trimming removed 8 bases at V and 0 bases at J, with 11 bases between. CDR3 length: 15 amino acids. This CDR3 is CASGQDSSGANVLTF. The CDR3 DNA is TGTGCCAGCGGTCAAGACTCCTCTGGGGCCAACGTCCTGACTTTC.

At least ten counts were recorded for this clone. The V call is TRBV2, the J call TRBJ2-4; D is unclear. The CDR3 contains 14 residues. Germline V lookup: CDR1 SNHLY, CDR2 FYNNEI. Trimming cost V 2 bases and J 0 bases, with 5 bases left between them. The DNA of the CDR3 is TGTGCCAGCAGTGAATCGGTAGCCAAAAACATTCAGTACTTC. Protein sequence: CASSESVAKNIQYF.

In this sample, this clone turned up a few times. This chain joins TRBV2 and TRBJ2-5, with 12 bases identical to TRBD1. There are 17 residues in the CDR3. Germline CDR1 is SNHLY and CDR2 is FYNNEI. V shed 1 base and J 5 bases; nucleotides not matched to a gene: 8. The CDR3 is CASSEEVGTGGAETQYF. The CDR3 DNA reads as TGTGCCAGCAGTGAAGAGGTTGGGACAGGGGGCGCGGAGACCCAGTACTTC. Filled out from reference TRBV2 and TRBJ2-5, the complete variable domain reads EPEVTQTPSHQVTQMGQEVILRCVPISNHLYFYWYRQILGQKVEFLVSFYNNEISEKSEIFDDQFSVERPDGSNFTLKIRSTKLEDSAMYFCASSEEVGTGGAETQYFGPGTRLLVL.

This clone was detected ten times or more. The rearrangement links TRBV5-1 to TRBJ2-1; 9 bases line up with TRBD1. The germline V gene has CDR1 SGHRS and CDR2 YFSETQ. The CDR3 runs 13 residues. V lost 5 bases to trimming and J lost 6 bases; unmatched junction nucleotides: 3. This CDR3 reads CASRRDRVNEQFF. The CDR3 DNA sequence: TGCGCCAGCAGGAGGGACAGGGTCAATGAGCAGTTCTTC.

Many counts were recorded for this clone. The V and J genes are TRBV7-6 and TRBJ1-2, with D possibly matching TRBD1 (5 bases). Germline CDR1 and CDR2: SGHVS and FNYEAQ. V lost 11 bases and J lost 8, with 15 bases in between. The CDR3 spans 11 residues. This CDR3 is CALGGRGGYTF. CDR3 sequence (DNA): TGTGCCCTCGGGGGACGGGGAGGCTACACCTTC.

Many counts were recorded for this clone. The chain combines TRBV27 with TRBJ1-2, with D perhaps TRBD1 (6 bases). The CDR3 covers 15 residues. CDR1 MNHEY and CDR2 SMNVEV come from the germline V gene (reference sequence). Between the trimmed V and J ends, which lost 4 bases and 8 bases, there was a span of 20 bases. The DNA for the CDR3 is TGTGCCAGCAGTTCCGGACAGTCAACGAGGGGGGGCTACACCTTC. Translated: CASSSGQSTRGGYTF.

The sample holds many counts of this clone. The chain combines TRBV11-2 with TRBJ2-3, with 7 bases identical to TRBD2. The ends lost 5 bases at V and 6 bases at J; junction bases unmatched: 11. CDR1 is SGHAT and CDR2 is FQNNGV in the germline V gene. This CDR3 spans 15 amino acids. The CDR3 reads CASSPWGGPGDTQYF. CDR3 DNA: TGTGCCAGCAGCCCATGGGGGGGTCCAGGCGATACGCAGTATTTT.

At least ten counts were recorded for this clone. This sample includes further DNA sequences coding for the same CDR3. This chain connects TRBV9 to TRBJ1-2; no reliable D call. Germline CDR1 and CDR2: SGDLS and YYNGEE. Trimming shortened V by 0 bases and J by 8 bases, and 23 bases separated the two germline ends. There are 17 residues in the CDR3. DNA of the CDR3: TGTGCCAGCAGCGTAGATAGGGAGGGCGGTTCGCCGGGCGGCTACACCTTC. It translates to CASSVDREGGSPGGYTF.

At least ten counts were recorded for this clone. The rearrangement uses TRBV6-5 and TRBJ1-5, with D uncertain. The CDR3 spans 14 residues. The V gene's germline CDR1 is MNHEY and CDR2 SVGAGI. The V end lost 0 bases, the J end lost 6 bases, and 9 bases lay between the germline ends. CDR3 sequence: CASSYSAEGQPQHF. The CDR3 DNA reads TGTGCCAGCAGTTACTCCGCAGAGGGTCAGCCCCAGCATTTT.

This clone appeared many times. The CDR3 loop is CASSPAGVGYNSPLHF. The CDR3 DNA sequence: TGTGCCAGCAGCCCCGCGGGAGTGGGGTATAATTCACCCCTCCACTTT. The V gene is TRBV7-9, the J gene TRBJ1-6; D ambiguous. The V gene lost 5 bases and the J gene lost 4 bases, with 15 bases spanning the gap. The CDR3 length is 16 residues. Germline V gene data show CDR1 as SEHNR and CDR2 as FQNEAQ (reference sequence). The full variable domain, completed using reference TRBV7-9 and TRBJ1-6, is DTGVSQNPRHKITKRGQNVTFRCDPISEHNRLYWYRQTLGQGPEFLTYFQNEAQLEKSRLLSDRFSAERPKGSFSTLEIQRTEQGDSAMYLCASSPAGVGYNSPLHFGNGTRLTVT.